The 15 T cell receptor beta chains in this list originate from one sample, sequenced in a study of T-cell reconstitution after alpha-beta-depleted transplantation in children. Using unique molecular identifiers, the investigators prepared the TCRbeta library. One entry per CDR3 protein results from TCRdb running MiXCR on the PCR reads. The sample records 200,000 to 250,000 distinct CDR3 sequences, approximately 7% being singletons. Material: PBMCs, obtained before TCRalphabeta/CD19-depleted stem cell transplant. These receptors came from a boy younger than 10 with acute lymphoblastic leukemia, due to receive a stem cell transplant.

This clonotype was seen repeatedly, ten times or more. The chain combines TRBV28 with TRBJ1-2; no clear D. The CDR3 length is 14 residues. Germline lookup yields CDR1 MDHEN and CDR2 SYDVKM. V was shortened by 5 bases and J by 2 bases, with 12 bases between the two germline ends. CDR3 sequence: CASSLSRVNYGYTF. The CDR3 DNA sequence: TGTGCCAGCAGTCTTAGCAGAGTAAACTATGGCTACACCTTC.

V is TRBV29-1 and J is TRBJ2-3; 10 nucleotides match TRBD1. This CDR3 is 16 amino acids long. The trim removed 2 bases at V and 4 bases at J, leaving 9 bases unmatched. Looked up from germline, CDR1 is SQVTM and CDR2 is ANQGSEA. CDR3 sequence reads: CSVERLSGQGSDTQYF. DNA for the CDR3: TGCAGCGTTGAACGCCTGTCGGGACAGGGGTCAGATACGCAGTATTTT.

This clonotype was recorded at least ten times. V is TRBV18 and J is TRBJ2-7; no clear D gene. V was clipped by 1 base and J by 0 bases, with 13 bases between them. In germline, CDR1 is KGHSH, CDR2 LQKENI. The CDR3 loop spans 16 amino acids. CDR3 region: CASSPRLTVASYEQYF. CDR3 in DNA: TGTGCCAGCTCACCACGTCTTACAGTAGCCTCCTACGAGCAGTACTTC.

The table lists this clonotype with many counts. The chain uses TRBV4-3 and TRBJ2-1; 9 bases fit TRBD2. The germline V gene has CDR1 LGHNA and CDR2 YSLEER. Trimming removed 0 bases from V and 2 bases from J; junction bases left unmatched: 2. The CDR3 is 16 residues long. CDR3 nucleotide sequence: TGCGCCAGCAGCCAAGATTTAGCGGGGGCCTACAATGAGCAGTTCTTC. Translating it yields CASSQDLAGAYNEQFF.

This clonotype was found a few times. The chain links TRBV5-5 to TRBJ2-5; 8 nucleotides agree with TRBD1. The CDR3 has 16 residues. The V segment lost 4 bases and the J segment 1 base; nucleotides outside the gene matches: 9. CDR1 and CDR2 (germline): SGHKS, YYEKEE (reference sequence). The CDR3 bases are TGTGCCAGCAGCCTGCTCGTGGGGACAGGCCAAGAGACCCAGTACTTC. Protein sequence: CASSLLVGTGQETQYF.

The chain recombines TRBV7-2 with TRBJ2-7, with D perhaps being TRBD1 or TRBD2 (5 bases each). Germline V CDR1 and CDR2: SGHTA, FQGNSA. This CDR3 comprises 15 residues. The germline V and J ends were trimmed by 1 base and 5 bases, with 15 bases remaining between them. The CDR3 loop is CASSLVAKGRNEQYF. DNA of the CDR3: TGTGCCAGCAGCTTAGTCGCCAAGGGGAGAAACGAGCAGTACTTC.

The chain combines TRBV7-3 with TRBJ1-5; the D gene is possibly TRBD1 (5 bases). The CDR3 contains 13 residues. The germline V gene encodes CDR1 SGHTA and CDR2 FQGTGA. With 5 bases removed from V and 6 bases from J, the gap between germline ends came to 11 bases. The CDR3 DNA reads as TGTGCCAGCAGCCCCGTGGGGGGTCAGCCCCAGCATTTT. Translated: CASSPVGGQPQHF.

This chain uses TRBV12-3 or TRBV12-4 with TRBJ1-1; D possibly corresponds to TRBD1 (6 bases). The CDR3 runs to 15 residues. Trimming removed 6 bases from V and 1 base from J, with 15 bases in between. DNA for the CDR3: TGTGCCAGCAGCCTCCAGACAGGCAAGAACACTGAAGCTTTCTTT. Amino acids: CASSLQTGKNTEAFF.

The genes are TRBV21-1 and TRBJ2-3; the D call in the table, TRBD2, was not verified against the DNA. TRBV21-1 is classified as a pseudogene. The CDR3 is 16 residues long. The CDR3 DNA reads as TGTGCCAGCGGACCAGACAGTCCCTCAATTTCAGATACGCGGTATTTT. Amino acids: CASGPDSPSISDTRYF.

The sample holds many counts of this clonotype. This rearrangement joins TRBV20-1 to TRBJ2-7; either TRBD1 or TRBD2 may supply D (5 bases each). V was pared by 2 bases and J by 7 bases, with 15 bases between. Germline lookup yields CDR1 DFQATT and CDR2 SNEGSKA (reference sequence). This CDR3 is 13 amino acids long. This chain's CDR3 is CSARTPTREEQYF. The CDR3 DNA sequence: TGCAGTGCTAGAACTCCCACCAGGGAGGAGCAGTACTTC.

This clonotype was seen repeatedly, ten times or more. This rearrangement joins TRBV5-5 to TRBJ2-2; no clear D gene. Germline V gene sequence: CDR1 SGHKS, CDR2 YYEKEE (reference sequence). The CDR3 runs 13 residues. Trimming removed 0 bases at V and 6 bases at J, with 6 bases between. CDR3 DNA: TGTGCCAGCAGCTTGGTTCCTGCCGGGGAGCTGTTTTTT. The encoded protein is CASSLVPAGELFF.

The chain joins TRBV12-3 or TRBV12-4 to TRBJ2-7; 12 bases line up with TRBD2. V dropped 11 bases and J dropped 3; count of bases not matched to a gene: 17. This CDR3 has 17 residues. Here the CDR3 DNA reads TGTGCCTGCACCCGCAAAATCGGACTAGCGGGGTTCTACGAGCAGTACTTC. This codes for CACTRKIGLAGFYEQYF.

This clonotype was observed at least ten times. The V call is TRBV12-3 or TRBV12-4, the J call TRBJ1-1, with D perhaps matching TRBD1 (6 bases). V was clipped by 6 bases and J by 4 bases, with 15 bases between them. CDR3 length: 14 residues. The CDR3 reads CASRTGHGVTEAFF. The CDR3 DNA reads TGTGCCAGCAGAACAGGGCACGGTGTCACTGAAGCTTTCTTT.

This clonotype was counted at least ten times. The chain uses TRBV20-1 and TRBJ2-7, with a possible D match to TRBD1 (5 bases). Trimming took off 5 bases at V and 3 bases at J, with 5 bases between the two ends. The CDR3 runs to 10 residues. CDR1 and CDR2 from the germline V gene are DFQATT and SNEGSKA (reference sequence). CDR3 amino acids: CSAGHYEQYF. In nucleotides, the CDR3 is TGCAGTGCTGGACACTACGAGCAGTACTTC.

This chain connects TRBV28 to TRBJ1-5; D is possibly TRBD1 (5 bases). The germline CDR1 and CDR2 sequences are MDHEN and SYDVKM. V was pared by 2 bases and J by 6 bases, with 23 bases between. The CDR3 spans 18 residues. The CDR3 region is CASSLIHSGGALSQPQHF. CDR3 DNA: TGTGCCAGCAGTTTAATTCACTCCGGAGGGGCGCTGAGTCAGCCCCAGCATTTT.